These 22 T cell receptor beta chains were all obtained from the same sample, sequenced in a study of CD8+ T cells in alopecia areata. The sequencing template was cDNA reverse transcribed from extracted RNA. Repertoires were generated with immunoSEQ multiplex PCR, while TCRdb's copy carries only in-frame clones and drops some. The sample lists about 260,000 clones, 60% occurring once. Treatment given: oral pan-JAK inhibitor, 5-10 mg twice daily. This sample comprised CD4+ T cells sorted from blood, obtained around week 54, from a patient treated with tofacitinib. The receptors here all came from a human donor with alopecia areata.

V and J are TRBV7-3 and TRBJ1-1, with a weak D call TRBD1 (5 bases). The germline gives CDR1 SGHTA, CDR2 FQGTGA. This CDR3 spans 14 amino acids. Trimming took off 5 bases at V and 1 base at J, with 11 bases between the two ends. Here the CDR3 DNA reads TGTGCCAGCAGCCTGGACGGACAGAACACTGAAGCTTTCTTT. It encodes CASSLDGQNTEAFF.

This clone was counted only a few times. This chain links TRBV29-1 with TRBJ2-5, with 11 positions matching TRBD1. The CDR3 runs 15 residues. Germline CDR1 is SQVTM and CDR2 is ANQGSEA. The V segment lost 4 bases and the J segment 4 bases; nucleotides outside the gene matches: 8. CDR3 region: CSVGRTGGMVETQYF. The CDR3 DNA is TGCAGCGTTGGGAGGACAGGGGGCATGGTAGAGACCCAGTACTTC.

V and J are TRBV5-4 and TRBJ2-3, with TRBD2 matching over 9 bases. Germline V gene data show CDR1 as SGHNT and CDR2 as YYREEE (reference sequence). The CDR3 runs 14 residues. J gave up 4 bases and V 2 bases, and 2 bases lay outside the gene matches. The CDR3 region is CASSLKRGADTQYF. The CDR3 nucleotides read TGTGCCAGCAGCTTAAAGCGGGGGGCAGATACGCAGTATTTT.

The chain couples TRBV30 to TRBJ2-5; no reliable D call. Trimming took off 2 bases at V and 5 bases at J, with 12 bases between the two ends. The germline gives CDR1 GTSNPN, CDR2 SVGIG (reference sequence). The CDR3 runs 13 residues. In nucleotides, the CDR3 is TGTGCCTGGAGTCAAAGTTTCGAGGAGACCCAGTACTTC. Translation gives CAWSQSFEETQYF.

The V and J genes are TRBV5-1 and TRBJ1-2, with D maybe TRBD1 (5 bases). Germline CDR1 and CDR2: SGHRS and YFSETQ. This CDR3 region has 13 residues. Trimming pared 3 bases from V and 4 bases from J, leaving 10 bases between. As DNA, the CDR3 is TGCGCCAGCAGCTACGACAGTGCCTATGGCTACACCTTC. Protein product: CASSYDSAYGYTF.

J is TRBJ1-1 and V is TRBV5-6; D might be TRBD1 (5 bases). CDR1 is SGHDT and CDR2 is YYEEEE in the germline V gene. This CDR3 region has 16 residues. V lost 3 bases to trimming and J lost 2 bases, with 17 bases between them. DNA for the CDR3: TGTGCCAGCAGCTCTGGACACCAGCCTAGAAACACTGAAGCTTTCTTT. Translating gives CASSSGHQPRNTEAFF.

The chain has TRBV30 and TRBJ1-3; 8 bases are a match to TRBD1. The V and J ends lost 4 bases and 3 bases, in that order; junction bases with no gene match: 2. Per the germline V gene, CDR1 is GTSNPN and CDR2 is SVGIG (reference sequence). The CDR3 totals 13 residues. CDR3 sequence (DNA): TGTGCCTGGACAGGGGGCCGTGGAAACACCATATATTTT. Amino acid sequence: CAWTGGRGNTIYF. The full variable domain, in which reference TRBV30 and TRBJ1-3 provide the parts outside the CDR3, is SQTIHQWPATLVQPVGSPLSLECTVEGTSNPNLYWYRQAAGRGLQLLFYSVGIGQISSEVPQNLSASRPQDRQFILSSKKLLLSDSGFYLCAWTGGRGNTIYFGEGSWLTVV.

The chain combines TRBV5-6 with TRBJ1-1, with D possibly TRBD1 on 6 matching bases. Per germline, CDR1 SGHDT and CDR2 YYEEEE. Trimming stripped 4 bases from V and 6 bases from J, with 16 bases between. This CDR3 has 14 amino acids. The CDR3 region is CASSETGRYSEAFF. The CDR3 bases are TGTGCCAGCAGCGAGACAGGCAGGTACTCTGAAGCTTTCTTT. The variable domain in full, with the rest retrieved from reference TRBV5-6 and TRBJ1-1, is DAGVTQSPTHLIKTRGQQVTLRCSPKSGHDTVSWYQQALGQGPQFIFQYYEEEERQRGNFPDRFSGHQFPNYSSELNVNALLLGDSALYLCASSETGRYSEAFFGQGTRLTVV.

The chain couples TRBV4-3 to TRBJ1-2; 7 bases line up with TRBD1. Germline V gene lookup returns CDR1 LGHNA and CDR2 YSLEER. The CDR3 covers 15 residues. J lost 5 bases, V lost 1 base, and 7 bases had no gene match. CDR3 sequence: CASSQGASGGYGYTF. CDR3 sequence (DNA): TGCGCCAGCAGCCAAGGAGCGTCAGGGGGATATGGCTACACCTTC.

The chain is built from TRBV7-2 and TRBJ2-3; 7 bases align to TRBD1. Germline CDR1 is SGHTA and CDR2 is FQGNSA. The CDR3 has 14 residues. Trimming cost V 4 bases and J 4 bases; bases outside gene matches: 5. CDR3 protein: CASSSRQGADTQYF. The DNA of the CDR3 is TGTGCCAGCAGCTCCAGACAGGGTGCAGATACGCAGTATTTT.

The chain is built from TRBV19 and TRBJ1-1; D perhaps matches TRBD1 (6 bases). V lost 7 bases and J 5 bases, leaving 20 bases between the germline ends. This CDR3 comprises 15 residues. Per germline, CDR1 LNHDA and CDR2 SQIVND (reference sequence). The CDR3 spells CASKGVLGGDTEAFF. CDR3 nucleotide sequence: TGTGCCAGTAAGGGGGTTTTAGGAGGAGATACTGAAGCTTTCTTT.

Points on this clone: This CDR3 is also generated by other DNA sequences in the sample. The chain couples TRBV30 to TRBJ2-7; D uncertain. The germline V gene has CDR1 GTSNPN and CDR2 SVGIG (reference sequence). Deletions cut 3 bases from V and 3 bases from J, with 6 bases between. This CDR3 has 11 residues. The CDR3 is CAWSPNYEQYF. CDR3 DNA sequence: TGTGCCTGGAGCCCAAACTACGAGCAGTACTTC.

This chain connects TRBV4-2 to TRBJ2-5; 8 positions agree with TRBD2. After removal of 1 base from V and 5 bases from J, the junction contained 9 bases not matched to a gene. The CDR3 sequence is 16 residues long. Germline lookup yields CDR1 LGHNA and CDR2 YNFKEQ. The CDR3 here is CASSQGRGGEKETQYF. Here the CDR3 DNA reads TGTGCCAGCAGCCAAGGCCGGGGGGGCGAAAAGGAGACCCAGTACTTC.

The chain recombines TRBV18 with TRBJ2-7; 8 positions match TRBD1. CDR3 length: 16 amino acids. Per the germline V gene, CDR1 is KGHSH and CDR2 is LQKENI. V trimming: 3 bases; J trimming: 5 bases; junction bases outside the gene matches: 12. The CDR3 sequence is CASSPRLTGAKDEQYF. The CDR3 bases are TGTGCCAGCTCACCCCGTTTGACAGGGGCTAAGGACGAGCAGTACTTC.

V gene TRBV10-3 combines with J gene TRBJ1-5; D unresolved. The germline gives CDR1 ENHRY, CDR2 SYGVKD. V lost 10 bases and J 1 base, leaving 11 bases between the germline ends. The CDR3 is 13 residues long. The CDR3 is CASRPDSNQPQHF. The CDR3 DNA reads TGTGCCAGCCGCCCGGACAGCAATCAGCCCCAGCATTTT.

This clone was seen only a few times. The rearrangement joins TRBV5-4 to TRBJ2-2, with D uncertain. The CDR3 covers 14 residues. In germline, CDR1 is SGHNT, CDR2 YYREEE (reference sequence). Trimming stripped 0 bases from V and 1 base from J, with 4 bases between. The CDR3 DNA is TGTGCCAGCAGCTTGGCACAGAACACCGGGGAGCTGTTTTTT. It is translated as CASSLAQNTGELFF.

The chain combines TRBV6-5 with TRBJ2-3, with 7 bases aligning to TRBD2. The CDR3 loop spans 15 amino acids. J gave up 7 bases and V 5 bases, and 12 bases lay outside the gene matches. Germline V CDR1 and CDR2: MNHEY, SVGAGI. CDR3 nucleotide sequence: TGTGCCAGCAGTCCTGAGCGGGGTGACTGGAATACGCAGTATTTT. This translates into CASSPERGDWNTQYF.

The chain recombines TRBV10-3 with TRBJ2-3; tentatively, D is TRBD2 (6 bases). The CDR3 is 17 amino acids. Germline CDR1 and CDR2: ENHRY and SYGVKD. V was trimmed by 0 bases and J by 2 bases, leaving 15 bases between them. The CDR3 spells CAISESTPGRTTDTQYF. Here the CDR3 DNA reads TGTGCCATCAGTGAGTCGACACCGGGGAGGACCACAGATACGCAGTATTTT.

The chain joins TRBV14 to TRBJ2-3, with D hard to call. This CDR3 has 16 residues. Trimming pared 0 bases from V and 1 base from J, leaving 11 bases between. Looked up from germline, CDR1 is SGHDN and CDR2 is FVKESK. This chain's CDR3 is CASSQEWAARTDTQYF. CDR3 DNA sequence: TGTGCCAGCAGCCAAGAGTGGGCGGCCCGCACAGATACGCAGTATTTT.

The rearrangement uses TRBV7-9 and TRBJ2-7; no definite D call. The CDR3 totals 12 residues. Germline assignment: CDR1 SEHNR and CDR2 FQNEAQ (reference sequence). Trimming removed 1 base at V and 6 bases at J, with 7 bases between. The CDR3 coding sequence is TGTGCCAGCAGCTTAGATGTAGTCGAGCAGTACTTC. Its protein product is CASSLDVVEQYF.

V usage is TRBV4-3 and J usage is TRBJ2-2; 9 nucleotides line up with TRBD1. Germline-derived CDR1 and CDR2 are LGHNA and YSLEER. The J segment lost 1 base and the V segment lost 1 base, leaving 4 bases of the junction unmatched. This CDR3 is 17 amino acids long. Here the CDR3 reads CASSQVAGQGNTGELFF. The CDR3 coding sequence is TGCGCCAGCAGCCAAGTCGCGGGACAGGGGAACACCGGGGAGCTGTTTTTT.

The chain recombines TRBV5-1 with TRBJ2-2, with D perhaps matching TRBD1 (5 bases). Trimming took 7 bases from V and 6 from J, leaving 13 bases between them. CDR1 and CDR2 from the germline V gene are SGHRS and YFSETQ. This CDR3 has 13 amino acids. The DNA of the CDR3 is TGCGCCAGCGACCAGGGTAGTTCCGGGGAGCTGTTTTTT. It yields the protein CASDQGSSGELFF.